This TCR beta chain was recorded in a study of shared clonotypes between healthy human individuals. The table came from immunoSEQ multiplex PCR; TCRdb's copy has only in-frame clones and leaves some out. This sample yields roughly 2 million clones, of which approximately 96% are seen a single time; about 0.13% belongs to the top ten. Germline lookup yields CDR1 LNHDA and CDR2 SQIVND (reference sequence). Trimming removed 9 bases at V and 0 bases at J, with 12 bases between. The CDR3 loop spans 14 amino acids. The sample consisted of naive CD4+ T cells sorted from blood. Noted subset: CD45RA+ positively selected. The chain uses TRBV19 and TRBJ1-3; D is unresolved. This receptor was obtained from a man aged 18 to 29 in good health. The CDR3 DNA reads TGTGCCAGCGGACGGGATTCCTCTGGAAACACCATATATTTT. Amino acid sequence: CASGRDSSGNTIYF. Complete variable domain (other parts from reference TRBV19 and TRBJ1-3): DGGITQSPKYLFRKEGQNVTLSCEQNLNHDAMYWYRQDPGQGLRLIYYSQIVNDFQKGDIAEGYSVSREKKESFPLTVTSAQKNPTAFYLCASGRDSSGNTIYFGEGSWLTVV.